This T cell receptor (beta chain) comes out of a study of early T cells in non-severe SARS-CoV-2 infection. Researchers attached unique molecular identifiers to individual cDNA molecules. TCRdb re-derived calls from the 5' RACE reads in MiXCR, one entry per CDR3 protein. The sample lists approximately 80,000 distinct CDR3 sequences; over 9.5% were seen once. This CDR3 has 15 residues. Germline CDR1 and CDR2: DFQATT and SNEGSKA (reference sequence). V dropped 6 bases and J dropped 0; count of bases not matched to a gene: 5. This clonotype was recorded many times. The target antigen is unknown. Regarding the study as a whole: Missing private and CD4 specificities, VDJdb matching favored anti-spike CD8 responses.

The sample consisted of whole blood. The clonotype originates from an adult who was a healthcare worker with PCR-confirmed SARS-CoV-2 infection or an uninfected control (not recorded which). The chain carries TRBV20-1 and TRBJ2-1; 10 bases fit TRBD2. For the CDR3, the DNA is TGCAGTGCCCCTGGACTAGCGGACTCCTACAATGAGCAGTTCTTC. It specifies CSAPGLADSYNEQFF.